The TCR beta chain described here comes from a study of cytomegalovirus exposure and HLA in healthy donors. Study-wide results and limits: A list of about 160 TCR beta chains associated with cytomegalovirus was given.

Comments on this clone: The antigen is unknown.

PCR involved 60 Vbeta and 13 Jbeta primers. Generated by immunoSEQ multiplex PCR, the TCRdb table keeps only in-frame clones and is missing some. The sample holds around 190,000 clones, approximately 86% seen once. Germline values: CDR1 SGHRS, CDR2 YFSETQ. CDR3 size: 14 residues. Sample: PBMCs. The chain recombines TRBV5-1 with TRBJ2-5; 8 bases fit TRBD1. The end of the DNA is better explained by TRBJ2-7, so the J call may be wrong. This TCR was sampled from a boy between 2 and 10 years old in good health and CMV-seronegative. CDR3 DNA: TGCGCCAGCAGCCCGAGGACAGGGTGGGACGAGCAGTACTTC. Its translation is CASSPRTGWDEQYF.